This TCR beta chain was identified during a study of cytomegalovirus exposure and HLA in healthy donors. As regards this clone: Its antigen is currently unknown. One end of the junction varies from germline; a read error may be responsible.

The germline CDR1 and CDR2 sequences are SEHNR and FQNEAQ (reference sequence). The CDR3 spans 15 residues. Study-wide findings and caveats: While the bulk of TCR sequences proved rare, some public TCRs turned up in many donors.

The PCR made use of 60 Vbeta and 13 Jbeta primers. This table comes from immunoSEQ multiplex PCR, and its TCRdb copy is limited to in-frame clones, with some not included. Of 55,000 to 80,000 clones in the sample, about four fifths are singletons; the top ten hold under 2.5%. The origin of this receptor is a young man in good health and CMV-seronegative. Sequencing was done on a sample of PBMCs. The gene calls are TRBV7-9 and TRBJ2-5; 8 bases align to TRBD2. The CDR3 loop is CSSSHSGGGQETQYF. CDR3 coding DNA: TGTTCCAGCAGCCACTCGGGGGGGGGCCAAGAGACCCAGTACTTC.